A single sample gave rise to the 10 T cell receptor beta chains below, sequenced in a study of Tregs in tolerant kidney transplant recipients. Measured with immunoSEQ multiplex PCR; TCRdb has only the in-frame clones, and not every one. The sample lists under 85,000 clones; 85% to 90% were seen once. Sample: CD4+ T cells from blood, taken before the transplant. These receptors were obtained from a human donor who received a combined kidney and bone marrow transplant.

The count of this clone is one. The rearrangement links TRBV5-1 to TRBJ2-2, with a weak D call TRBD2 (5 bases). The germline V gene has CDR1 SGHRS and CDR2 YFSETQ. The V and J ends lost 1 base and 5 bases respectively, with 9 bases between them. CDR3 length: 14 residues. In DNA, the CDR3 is TGCGCCAGCAGCTTGTCGGGGATGACCGGGGAGCTGTTTTTT. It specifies CASSLSGMTGELFF.

The CDR3 DNA follows: TGTGCCAGCACTCCAAGACAGGGACTGTACGAAAAACTGTTTTTT. It yields the protein CASTPRQGLYEKLFF. V gene TRBV6-5 combines with J gene TRBJ1-4; 7 nucleotides align to TRBD1. From germline, CDR1 is MNHEY and CDR2 SVGAGI. This CDR3 region has 15 residues. With V trimmed by 7 bases and J by 8 bases, 13 bases remained unmatched.

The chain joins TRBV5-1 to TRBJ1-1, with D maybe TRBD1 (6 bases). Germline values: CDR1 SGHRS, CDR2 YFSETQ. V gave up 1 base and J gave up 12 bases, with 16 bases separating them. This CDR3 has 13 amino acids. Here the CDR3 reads CASSLNENRDTFF. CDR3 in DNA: TGCGCCAGCAGCTTGAACGAGAACAGGGATACTTTCTTT.

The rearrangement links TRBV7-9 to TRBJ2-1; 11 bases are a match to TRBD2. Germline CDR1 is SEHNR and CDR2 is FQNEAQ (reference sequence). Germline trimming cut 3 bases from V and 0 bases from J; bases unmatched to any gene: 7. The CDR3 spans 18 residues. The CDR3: CASSFGLAGISSYNEQFF. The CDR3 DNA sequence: TGTGCCAGCAGCTTCGGACTAGCGGGTATAAGCTCCTACAATGAGCAGTTCTTC.

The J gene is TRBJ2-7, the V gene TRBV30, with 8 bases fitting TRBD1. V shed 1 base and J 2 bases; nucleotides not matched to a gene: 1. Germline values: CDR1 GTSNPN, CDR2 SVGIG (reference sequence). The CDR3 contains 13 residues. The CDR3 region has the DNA TGTGCCTGGAGTGGGACAGGGACCTACGAGCAGTACTTC. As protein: CAWSGTGTYEQYF.

CDR3 in amino acids: CASSLTGTSQPQHF. In DNA, the CDR3 is TGCGCCAGCAGCTTGACAGGGACCAGCCAGCCCCAGCATTTT. V and J are TRBV5-1 and TRBJ1-5; weak D call: TRBD1 (6 bases). The V end was cut by 1 base, the J end by 7 bases, with 12 bases between. The length of the CDR3 is 14 residues. Germline loops: CDR1 SGHRS, CDR2 YFSETQ. The entire variable domain, with the rest obtained from reference TRBV5-1 and TRBJ1-5, is as follows: KAGVTQTPRYLIKTRGQQVTLSCSPISGHRSVSWYQQTPGQGLQFLFEYFSETQRNKGNFPGRFSGRQFSNSRSEMNVSTLELGDSALYLCASSLTGTSQPQHFGDGTRLSIL.

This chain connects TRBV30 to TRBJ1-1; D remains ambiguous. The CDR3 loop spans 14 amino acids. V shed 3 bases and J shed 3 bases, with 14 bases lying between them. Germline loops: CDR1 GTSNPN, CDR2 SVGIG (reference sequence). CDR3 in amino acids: CAWRRASGDTEAFF. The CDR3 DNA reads TGTGCCTGGAGGCGGGCGTCGGGAGACACTGAAGCTTTCTTT.

Here the CDR3 DNA reads TGCGCCAGCAGCCCCGGACTAGCGGGAGTGAACGAGCAGTACTTC. It yields the protein CASSPGLAGVNEQYF. This sequence joins TRBV5-1 and TRBJ2-7; 13 nucleotides align to TRBD2. This CDR3 contains 15 residues. V was pared by 4 bases and J by 5 bases, with 6 bases of the junction left unmatched. Germline CDR1 and CDR2: SGHRS and YFSETQ.

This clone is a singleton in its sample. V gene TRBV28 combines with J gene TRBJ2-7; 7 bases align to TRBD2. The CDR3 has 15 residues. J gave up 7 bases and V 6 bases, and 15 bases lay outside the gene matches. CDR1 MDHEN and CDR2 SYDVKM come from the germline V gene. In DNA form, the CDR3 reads TGTGCCAGCAGGACGACGGGAGGCCCGGTGGGGGAGCAGTACTTC. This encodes CASRTTGGPVGEQYF.

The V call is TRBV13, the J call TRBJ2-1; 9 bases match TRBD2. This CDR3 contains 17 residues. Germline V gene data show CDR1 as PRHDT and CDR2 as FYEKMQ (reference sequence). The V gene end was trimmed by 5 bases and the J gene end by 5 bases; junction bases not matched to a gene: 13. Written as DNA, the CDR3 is TGTGCCAGCAGCATAGAAGTGCTAGCGGGGATAAACAATGAGCAGTTCTTC. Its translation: CASSIEVLAGINNEQFF.